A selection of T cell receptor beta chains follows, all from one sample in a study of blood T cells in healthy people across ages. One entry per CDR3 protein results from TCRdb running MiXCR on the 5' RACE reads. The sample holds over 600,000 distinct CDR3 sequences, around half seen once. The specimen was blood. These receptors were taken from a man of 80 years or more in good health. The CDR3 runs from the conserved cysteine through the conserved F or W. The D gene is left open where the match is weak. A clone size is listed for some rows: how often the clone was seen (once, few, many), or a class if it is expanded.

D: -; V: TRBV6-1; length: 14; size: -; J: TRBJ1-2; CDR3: CASSEASRDDGYTF; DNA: TGTGCCAGCAGTGAAGCCAGCAGGGATGACGGCTACACCTTC
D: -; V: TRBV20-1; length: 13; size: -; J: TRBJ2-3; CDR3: CSARGTTLDTRYF; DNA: TGCAGTGCTAGAGGAACAACGCTGGATACGCGGTATTTT
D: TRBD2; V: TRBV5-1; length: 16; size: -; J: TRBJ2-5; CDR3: CASSPREGLAYNEQYF; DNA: TGCGCCAGCAGCCCTCGGGAGGGACTAGCGTACAATGAGCAGTACTTC
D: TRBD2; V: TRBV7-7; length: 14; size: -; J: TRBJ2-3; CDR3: CASSDGLATDTQYF; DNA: TGTGCCAGCAGCGACGGACTAGCAACAGATACGCAGTATTTT
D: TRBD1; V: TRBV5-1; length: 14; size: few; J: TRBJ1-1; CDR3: CASSLQGAHAEAFF; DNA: TGCGCCAGCAGCTTGCAGGGGGCGCACGCTGAAGCTTTCTTT
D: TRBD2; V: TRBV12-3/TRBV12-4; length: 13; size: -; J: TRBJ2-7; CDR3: CASRTSGADEQYF; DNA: TGTGCCAGCAGAACTAGCGGGGCCGACGAGCAGTACTTC
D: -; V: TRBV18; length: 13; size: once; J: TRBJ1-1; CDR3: CASSPTKNTEAFF; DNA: TGTGCCAGCTCACCAACCAAAAACACTGAAGCTTTCTTT
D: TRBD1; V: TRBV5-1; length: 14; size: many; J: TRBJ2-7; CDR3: CASSLGTGLYEQYF; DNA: TGCGCCAGCAGCTTGGGGACAGGGCTCTACGAGCAGTACTTC
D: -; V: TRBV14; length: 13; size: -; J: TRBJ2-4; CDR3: CASGHSWRSTQYF; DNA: TGTGCCAGCGGCCATTCGTGGAGGTCCACCCAGTACTTC
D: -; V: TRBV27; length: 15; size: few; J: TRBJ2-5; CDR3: CASSGSGGPSETQYF; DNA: TGTGCCAGCAGTGGGTCGGGTGGGCCTTCGGAGACCCAGTACTTC
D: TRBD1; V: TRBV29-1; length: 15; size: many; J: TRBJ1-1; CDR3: CSVEGQVIMNTEAFF; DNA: TGCAGCGTTGAGGGACAGGTGATCATGAACACTGAAGCTTTCTTT
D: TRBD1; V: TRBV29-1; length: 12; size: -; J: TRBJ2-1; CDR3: CSVRTGGHEQFF; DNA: TGCAGCGTTAGGACAGGGGGTCACGAGCAGTTCTTC
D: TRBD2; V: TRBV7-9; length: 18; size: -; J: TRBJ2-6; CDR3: CASSALAGGASGTNVLTF; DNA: TGTGCCAGCAGCGCTCTAGCGGGAGGTGCCTCTGGGACCAACGTCCTGACTTTC
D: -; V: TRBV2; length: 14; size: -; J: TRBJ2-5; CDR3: CASSEAVPAEEQYF; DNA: TGTGCCAGCAGTGAAGCGGTCCCGGCGGAGGAGCAGTACTTC
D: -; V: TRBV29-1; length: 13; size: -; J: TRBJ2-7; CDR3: CSARDGKTYEQYF; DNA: TGCAGCGCTCGGGACGGAAAGACCTACGAGCAGTACTTC
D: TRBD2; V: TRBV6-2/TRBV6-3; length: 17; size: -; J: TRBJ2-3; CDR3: CASSHPGLADLFYTQYF; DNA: TGTGCCAGCAGTCATCCGGGACTAGCAGACCTCTTTTATACGCAGTATTTT
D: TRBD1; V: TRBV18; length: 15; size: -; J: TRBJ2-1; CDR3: CASSETGGAGNEQFF; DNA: TGTGCCAGCTCGGAGACAGGGGGCGCGGGGAATGAGCAGTTCTTC
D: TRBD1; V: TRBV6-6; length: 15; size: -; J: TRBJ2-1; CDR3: CASSYTGGTQETQFF; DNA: TGTGCCAGCAGTTACACAGGGGGCACCCAAGAGACCCAGTTCTTC
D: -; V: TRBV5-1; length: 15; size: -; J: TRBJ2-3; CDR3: CASSLGYRGADTQYF; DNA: TGCGCCAGCAGCTTGGGATATAGGGGCGCAGATACGCAGTATTTT
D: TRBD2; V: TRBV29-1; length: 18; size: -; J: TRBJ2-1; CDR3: CSVEEPAGDLQRKNEQFF; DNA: TGCAGCGTTGAAGAACCAGCGGGGGATCTTCAGAGGAAAAATGAGCAGTTCTTC
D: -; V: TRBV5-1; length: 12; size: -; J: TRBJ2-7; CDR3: CASSGGHYEQYF; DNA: TGCGCCAGCAGCGGGGGTCACTACGAGCAGTACTTC
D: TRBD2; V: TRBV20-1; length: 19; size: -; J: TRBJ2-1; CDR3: CSAPKFQNWAGGRYNEQFF; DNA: TGCAGTGCGCCAAAATTTCAAAACTGGGCGGGAGGGAGGTACAATGAGCAGTTCTTC
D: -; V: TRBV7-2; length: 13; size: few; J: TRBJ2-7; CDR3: CASSVGANYEQYF; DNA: TGTGCCAGCAGCGTCGGCGCTAACTACGAGCAGTACTTC
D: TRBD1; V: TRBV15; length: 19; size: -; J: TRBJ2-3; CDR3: CATSRDPGQGVVSTDTQYF; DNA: TGTGCCACCAGCAGGGATCCGGGACAGGGGGTCGTAAGCACAGATACGCAGTATTTT
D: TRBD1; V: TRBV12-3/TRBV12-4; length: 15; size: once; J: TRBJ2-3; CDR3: CASSLWTGQTDTQYF; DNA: TGTGCCAGCAGTTTATGGACAGGGCAAACAGATACGCAGTATTTT
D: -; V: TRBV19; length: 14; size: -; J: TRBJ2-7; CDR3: CASNPGPRGYEQYF; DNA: TGTGCCAGTAATCCAGGACCTCGTGGATACGAGCAGTACTTC
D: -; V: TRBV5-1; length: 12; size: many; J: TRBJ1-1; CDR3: CASSLNDREAFF; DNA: TGCGCCAGCAGCTTGAATGACAGAGAAGCTTTCTTT
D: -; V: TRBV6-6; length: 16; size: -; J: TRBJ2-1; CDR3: CASSRAGGGTGNEQFF; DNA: TGTGCCAGCAGCCGCGCCGGTGGGGGGACGGGAAATGAGCAGTTCTTC
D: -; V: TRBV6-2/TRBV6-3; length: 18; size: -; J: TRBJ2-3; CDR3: CASSYPIQGRAKADTQYF; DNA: TGTGCCAGCAGTTACCCCATACAGGGTAGGGCGAAAGCGGATACGCAGTATTTT
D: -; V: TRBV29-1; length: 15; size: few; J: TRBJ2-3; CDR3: CSVEGGRQLTDTQYF; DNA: TGCAGCGTTGAAGGGGGCCGGCAGTTGACAGATACGCAGTATTTT
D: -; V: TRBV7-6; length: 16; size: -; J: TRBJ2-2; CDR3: CASSLPAGSFGGELFF; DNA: TGTGCCAGCAGCCTCCCGGCAGGGAGTTTCGGCGGGGAGCTGTTTTTT
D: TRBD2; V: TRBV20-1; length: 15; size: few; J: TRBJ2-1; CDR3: CSARDGTRPFNEQFF; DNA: TGCAGTGCTAGAGATGGGACTAGACCTTTCAATGAGCAGTTCTTC
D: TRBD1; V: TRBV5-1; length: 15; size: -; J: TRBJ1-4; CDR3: CASSPSRGRDEKLFF; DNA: TGCGCCAGCAGCCCTTCCAGGGGGCGGGATGAAAAACTGTTTTTT
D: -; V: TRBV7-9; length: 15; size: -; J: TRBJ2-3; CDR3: CASSPLGGGTDTQYF; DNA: TGTGCCAGCAGCCCTTTGGGTGGGGGCACAGATACGCAGTATTTT
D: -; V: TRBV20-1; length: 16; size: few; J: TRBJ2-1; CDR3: CSARDRQPSSYNEQFF; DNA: TGCAGTGCTAGAGATAGGCAGCCGAGCTCCTACAATGAGCAGTTCTTC
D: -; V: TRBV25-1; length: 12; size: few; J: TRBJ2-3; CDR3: CASQRDTDTQYF; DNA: TGTGCCAGTCAACGGGACACAGATACGCAGTATTTT
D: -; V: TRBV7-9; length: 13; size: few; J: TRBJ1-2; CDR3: CASSLTDYYGYTF; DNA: TGTGCCAGCAGCTTAACTGATTATTATGGCTACACCTTC
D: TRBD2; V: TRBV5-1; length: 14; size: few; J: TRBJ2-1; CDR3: CASSLATSLNEQFF; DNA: TGCGCCAGCAGCTTGGCGACTAGCCTCAATGAGCAGTTCTTC
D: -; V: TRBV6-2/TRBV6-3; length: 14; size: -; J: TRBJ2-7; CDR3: CASNPGGTSVEQYF; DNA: TGTGCCAGCAATCCTGGGGGGACCTCCGTCGAGCAGTACTTC
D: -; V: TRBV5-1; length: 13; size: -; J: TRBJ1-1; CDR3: CASGDIMNTEAFF; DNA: TGCGCCAGCGGGGACATAATGAACACTGAAGCTTTCTTT
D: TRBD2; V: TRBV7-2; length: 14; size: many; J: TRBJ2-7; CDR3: CASSQREGSYEQYF; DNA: TGTGCCAGCAGCCAGCGGGAGGGCTCCTACGAGCAGTACTTC
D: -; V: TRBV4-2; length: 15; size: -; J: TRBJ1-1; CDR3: CASSQVSDRNTEAFF; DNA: TGTGCCAGCAGCCAAGTTTCGGACAGAAACACTGAAGCTTTCTTT
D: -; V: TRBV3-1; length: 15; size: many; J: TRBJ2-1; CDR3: CASSQAGMPGVEQFF; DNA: TGTGCCAGCAGCCAAGCGGGGATGCCCGGCGTGGAGCAGTTCTTC
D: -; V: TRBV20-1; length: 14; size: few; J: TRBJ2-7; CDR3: CSARVEAEVYEQYF; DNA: TGCAGTGCTAGAGTAGAAGCGGAGGTCTACGAGCAGTACTTC
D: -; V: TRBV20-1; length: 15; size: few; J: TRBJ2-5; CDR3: CSARESGGAGETQYF; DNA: TGCAGTGCTAGAGAGAGCGGAGGAGCCGGAGAGACCCAGTACTTC
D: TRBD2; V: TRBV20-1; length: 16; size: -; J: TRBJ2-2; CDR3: CSARDSGGASTGELFF; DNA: TGCAGTGCTAGAGATAGCGGGGGGGCAAGTACCGGGGAGCTGTTTTTT